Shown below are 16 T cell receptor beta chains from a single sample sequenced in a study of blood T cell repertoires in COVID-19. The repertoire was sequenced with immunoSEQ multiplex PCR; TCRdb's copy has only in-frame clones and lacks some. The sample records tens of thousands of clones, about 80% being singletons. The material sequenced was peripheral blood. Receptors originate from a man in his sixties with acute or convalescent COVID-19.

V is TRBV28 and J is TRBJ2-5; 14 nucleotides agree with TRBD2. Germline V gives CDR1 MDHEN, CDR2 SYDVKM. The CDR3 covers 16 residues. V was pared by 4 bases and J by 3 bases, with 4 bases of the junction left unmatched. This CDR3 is CASSWTSGGREETQYF. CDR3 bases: TGTGCCAGCAGTTGGACTAGCGGGGGGAGAGAAGAGACCCAGTACTTC.

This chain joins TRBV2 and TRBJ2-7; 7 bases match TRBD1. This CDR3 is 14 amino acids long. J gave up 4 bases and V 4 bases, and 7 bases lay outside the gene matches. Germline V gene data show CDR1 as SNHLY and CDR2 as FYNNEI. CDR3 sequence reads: CASSVNRGPYEQYF. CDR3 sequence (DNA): TGTGCCAGCAGTGTCAACAGGGGTCCTTACGAGCAGTACTTC.

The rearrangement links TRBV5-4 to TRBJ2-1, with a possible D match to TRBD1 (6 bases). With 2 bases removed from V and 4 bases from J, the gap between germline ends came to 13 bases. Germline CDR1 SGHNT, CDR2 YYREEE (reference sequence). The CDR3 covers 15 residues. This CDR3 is CASSLADRIYNEQFF. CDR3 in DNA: TGTGCCAGCAGCTTAGCAGACAGGATTTACAATGAGCAGTTCTTC. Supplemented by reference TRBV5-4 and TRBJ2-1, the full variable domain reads ETGVTQSPTHLIKTRGQQVTLRCSSQSGHNTVSWYQQALGQGPQFIFQYYREEENGRGNFPPRFSGLQFPNYSSELNVNALELDDSALYLCASSLADRIYNEQFFGPGTRLTVL.

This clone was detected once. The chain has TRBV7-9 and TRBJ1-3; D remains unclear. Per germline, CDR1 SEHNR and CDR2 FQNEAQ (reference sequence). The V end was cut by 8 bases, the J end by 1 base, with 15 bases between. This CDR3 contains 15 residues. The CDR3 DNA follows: TGTGCCAGCGCGAGCGGGCAAGAGTCTGGAAACACCATATATTTT. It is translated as CASASGQESGNTIYF.

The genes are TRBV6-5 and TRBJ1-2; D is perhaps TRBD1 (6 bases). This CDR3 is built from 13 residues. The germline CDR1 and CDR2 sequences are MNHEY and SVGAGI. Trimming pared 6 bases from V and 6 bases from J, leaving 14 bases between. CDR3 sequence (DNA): TGTGCCAGCAGGTCCACAGGGAGCGATGGCTACACCTTC. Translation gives CASRSTGSDGYTF.

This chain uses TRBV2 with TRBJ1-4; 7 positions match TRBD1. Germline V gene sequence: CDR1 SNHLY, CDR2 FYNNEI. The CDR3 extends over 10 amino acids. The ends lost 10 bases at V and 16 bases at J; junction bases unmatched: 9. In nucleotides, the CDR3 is TGTGCCATAGGGGACAGACGCAAGTTTTTT. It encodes CAIGDRRKFF.

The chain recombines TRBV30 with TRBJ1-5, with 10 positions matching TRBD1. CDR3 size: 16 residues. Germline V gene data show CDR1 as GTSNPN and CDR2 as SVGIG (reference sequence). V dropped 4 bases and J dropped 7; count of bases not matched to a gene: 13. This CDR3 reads CAWTPGQGVSRQPQHF. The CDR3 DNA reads TGTGCCTGGACTCCCGGACAGGGGGTTAGTAGGCAGCCCCAGCATTTT.

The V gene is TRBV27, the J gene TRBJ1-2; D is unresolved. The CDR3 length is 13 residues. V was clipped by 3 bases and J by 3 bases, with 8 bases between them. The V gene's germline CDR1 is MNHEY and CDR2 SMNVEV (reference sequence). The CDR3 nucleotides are TGTGCCAGCAGTTTGGCGGGCCACTATGGCTACACCTTC. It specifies CASSLAGHYGYTF.

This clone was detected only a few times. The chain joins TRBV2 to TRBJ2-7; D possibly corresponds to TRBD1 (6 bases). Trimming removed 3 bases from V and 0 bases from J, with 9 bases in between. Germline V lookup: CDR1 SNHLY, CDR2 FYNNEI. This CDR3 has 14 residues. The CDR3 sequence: CASSDGQSSYEQYF. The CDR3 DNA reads TGTGCCAGCAGTGATGGACAGAGCTCCTACGAGCAGTACTTC.

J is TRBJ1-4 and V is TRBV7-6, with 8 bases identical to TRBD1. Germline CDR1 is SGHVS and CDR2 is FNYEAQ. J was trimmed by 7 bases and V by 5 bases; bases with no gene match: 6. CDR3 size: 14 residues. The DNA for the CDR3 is TGTGCCAGCAGCCCAGGGGGCTCAGGTGAAAAACTGTTTTTT. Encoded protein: CASSPGGSGEKLFF.

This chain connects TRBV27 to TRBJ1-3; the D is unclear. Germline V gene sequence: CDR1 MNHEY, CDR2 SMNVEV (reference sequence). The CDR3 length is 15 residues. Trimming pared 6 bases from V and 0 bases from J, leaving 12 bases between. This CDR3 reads CASRTSGDSGNTIYF. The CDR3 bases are TGTGCCAGCAGGACCAGCGGAGACTCTGGAAACACCATATATTTT.

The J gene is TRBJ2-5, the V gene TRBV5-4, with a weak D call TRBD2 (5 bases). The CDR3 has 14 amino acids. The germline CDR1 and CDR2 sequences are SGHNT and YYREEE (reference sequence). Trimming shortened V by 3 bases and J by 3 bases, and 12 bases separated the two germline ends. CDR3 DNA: TGTGCCAGCAGCTCCGGGATAAGGGAAGAGACCCAGTACTTC. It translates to CASSSGIREETQYF.

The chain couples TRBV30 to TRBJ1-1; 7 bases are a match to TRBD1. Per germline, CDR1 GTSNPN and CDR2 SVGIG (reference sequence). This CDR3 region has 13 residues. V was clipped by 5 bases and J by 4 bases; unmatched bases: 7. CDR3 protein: CAWETGTGTEAFF. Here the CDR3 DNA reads TGTGCCTGGGAGACAGGGACCGGCACTGAAGCTTTCTTT.

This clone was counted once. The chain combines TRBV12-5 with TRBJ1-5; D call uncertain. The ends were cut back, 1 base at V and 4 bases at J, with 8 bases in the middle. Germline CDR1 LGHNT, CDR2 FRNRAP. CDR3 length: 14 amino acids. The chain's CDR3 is CASGLGELNQPQHF. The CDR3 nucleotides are TGTGCTAGTGGTTTGGGGGAGCTAAATCAGCCCCAGCATTTT.

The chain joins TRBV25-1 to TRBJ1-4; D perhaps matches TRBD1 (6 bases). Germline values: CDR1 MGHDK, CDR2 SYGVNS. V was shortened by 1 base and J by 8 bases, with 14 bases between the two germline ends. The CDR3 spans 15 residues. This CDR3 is CASSESTGGREKLFF. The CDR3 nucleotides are TGTGCCAGCAGTGAATCAACCGGGGGGCGGGAAAAACTGTTTTTT.

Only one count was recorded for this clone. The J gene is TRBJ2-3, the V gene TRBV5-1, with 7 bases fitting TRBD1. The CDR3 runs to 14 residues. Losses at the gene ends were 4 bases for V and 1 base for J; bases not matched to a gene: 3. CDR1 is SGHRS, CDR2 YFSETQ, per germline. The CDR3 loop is CASSLGTGTDTQYF. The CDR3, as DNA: TGCGCCAGCAGCCTCGGGACAGGCACAGATACGCAGTATTTT.